The 23 T cell receptor beta chains below all came from one sample that was sequenced in a study of low-dose radiotherapy and immunotherapy resistance in tumors. cDNA synthesis used a TRAV/TRBV-specific primer set for both chains. TCRs were amplified for approximately 21 PCR cycles with a constant-region primer and V-primer adapter. TCRdb reprocessed the reads with MiXCR, giving one entry per CDR3 protein. In the table there are 70,000 to 95,000 distinct CDR3 sequences, 15% to 20% of which are singletons. Time point given: before trial treatment. The source was PBMCs, collected before treatment. The receptors stem from a male donor with prostate cancer.

This clonotype occurred many times. CDR3 loop: CASRYGASGGAEQYF. CDR3 in DNA: TGCGCCAGCAGATACGGCGCCAGCGGGGGGGCCGAGCAGTACTTC. This sequence joins TRBV5-1 and TRBJ2-7; 10 positions agree with TRBD2. The CDR3 totals 15 residues. V shed 5 bases, J shed 6 bases, and the junction held 11 bases outside the gene matches. The germline V gene has CDR1 SGHRS and CDR2 YFSETQ.

This clonotype was counted at least ten times. The chain links TRBV11-3 to TRBJ2-4; 8 bases align to TRBD1. J gave up 7 bases and V 5 bases, and 10 bases lay outside the gene matches. Germline CDR1 reads SGHNT; CDR2 reads YENEEA. This CDR3 has 15 amino acids. CDR3 DNA: TGTGCCAGCAGCCTCGGAGGCCGACAGGGGAACATTCAGTACTTC. Its protein is CASSLGGRQGNIQYF. The full variable domain, completed using reference TRBV11-3 and TRBJ2-4, is EAGVVQSPRYKIIEKKQPVAFWCNPISGHNTLYWYLQNLGQGPELLIRYENEEAVDDSQLPKDRFSAERLKGVDSTLKIQPAELGDSAVYLCASSLGGRQGNIQYFGAGTRLSVL.

In its sample, this clonotype was seen many times. The genes are TRBV3-1 and TRBJ2-7, with no clear D. Per the germline V gene, CDR1 is LGHDT and CDR2 is YNNKEL (reference sequence). The V gene lost 1 base and the J gene lost 6 bases, with 4 bases spanning the gap. There are 11 residues in the CDR3. The DNA of the CDR3 is TGTGCCAGCAGCCAAGTTGGCGAGCAGTACTTC. Translated: CASSQVGEQYF.

This clonotype was detected many times. V usage is TRBV12-3 or TRBV12-4 and J usage is TRBJ2-5, with 11 bases matching TRBD2. V lost 5 bases, J lost 3 bases, and 2 bases stayed unmatched. The CDR3 length is 14 residues. The CDR3 here is CASSQGLAEETQYF. The CDR3 nucleotides are TGTGCCAGCAGTCAGGGACTAGCGGAAGAGACCCAGTACTTC.

This clonotype was picked up many times. This chain's CDR3 is CATSRGTSGGSSFF. The DNA for the CDR3 is TGTGCCACCAGCAGGGGTACTAGCGGGGGGAGTTCGTTCTTC. This chain links TRBV15 with TRBJ2-1; the match to TRBD2 covers 12 bases. The CDR3 sequence is 14 residues long. V lost 3 bases and J lost 15; bases outside the gene matches: 9. Per germline, CDR1 LNHNV and CDR2 YYDKDF (reference sequence).

The chain links TRBV9 to TRBJ2-3, with no clear D. The V gene lost 0 bases and the J gene lost 6 bases, with 17 bases spanning the gap. Germline-derived CDR1 and CDR2 are SGDLS and YYNGEE. This CDR3 is built from 16 residues. CDR3 DNA sequence: TGTGCCAGCAGCGTAGCTATCGCTACAGAGGTGGATACGCAGTATTTT. Encoded protein: CASSVAIATEVDTQYF.

This clonotype has a count of ten or more. This chain links TRBV7-2 with TRBJ1-1; 7 bases agree with TRBD1. This CDR3 region has 13 residues. V was pared by 5 bases and J by 10 bases, with 10 bases of the junction left unmatched. Germline CDR1 and CDR2: SGHTA and FQGNSA. The CDR3 nucleotides read TGTGCCAGCAGCCATAACAGGGGCGTGCGAGCTTTCTTT. This codes for CASSHNRGVRAFF. Supplemented by reference TRBV7-2 and TRBJ1-1, the full variable domain reads GAGVSQSPSNKVTEKGKDVELRCDPISGHTALYWYRQSLGQGLEFLIYFQGNSAPDKSGLPSDRFSAERTGGSVSTLTIQRTQQEDSAVYLCASSHNRGVRAFFGQGTRLTVV.

Concerning this clonotype itself: One base separates it from a far larger clone, so it is likely a read error. The CDR3 nucleotides are TGCAGCGTGGGGGACAGGGCCGACAATGAGCAGTACTTC. It specifies CSVGDRADNEQYF. J is TRBJ2-4 and V is TRBV29-1; 9 bases are shared with TRBD1. This CDR3 has 13 residues. CDR1 is SQVTM, CDR2 ANQGSEA, per germline. With 6 bases clipped from V and 13 bases from J, the junction kept 13 bases outside the gene matches.

This clonotype was observed many times. The chain links TRBV12-3 or TRBV12-4 to TRBJ2-3; possibly TRBD1 for D (6 bases). V lost 4 bases to trimming and J lost 5 bases, with 13 bases between them. There are 14 residues in the CDR3. DNA for the CDR3: TGTGCCAGCAGTTACGGCAGAGGGGGAGATACGCAGTATTTT. It yields the protein CASSYGRGGDTQYF.

This clonotype was found many times. V usage is TRBV19 and J usage is TRBJ1-1; D call uncertain. This CDR3 spans 13 amino acids. Trimming removed 5 bases from V and 1 base from J, with 8 bases in between. Germline-derived CDR1 and CDR2 are LNHDA and SQIVND (reference sequence). The CDR3 spells CASSVTENTEAFF. In DNA form, the CDR3 reads TGTGCCAGTAGTGTAACAGAGAACACTGAAGCTTTCTTT. Drawing the rest from reference TRBV19 and TRBJ1-1, the complete variable domain is DGGITQSPKYLFRKEGQNVTLSCEQNLNHDAMYWYRQDPGQGLRLIYYSQIVNDFQKGDIAEGYSVSREKKESFPLTVTSAQKNPTAFYLCASSVTENTEAFFGQGTRLTVV.

At least ten counts were recorded for this clonotype. J is TRBJ2-1 and V is TRBV14; D not resolved. From germline, CDR1 is SGHDN and CDR2 FVKESK. The CDR3 length is 12 residues. Trimming shortened V by 0 bases and J by 10 bases, and 7 bases separated the two germline ends. The DNA for the CDR3 is TGTGCCAGCAGCCAAGAGGGGTGGGAGCAGTTCTTC. Translation: CASSQEGWEQFF.

This clonotype showed up many times. This rearrangement joins TRBV6-2 or TRBV6-3 to TRBJ2-3; no definite D call. CDR1 MNHEY and CDR2 SVGEGT come from the germline V gene. V was clipped by 0 bases and J by 6 bases, with 7 bases between them. CDR3 length: 13 amino acids. The CDR3 protein is CASSYSFGDTQYF. In nucleotides, the CDR3 is TGTGCCAGCAGTTACTCGTTTGGGGATACGCAGTATTTT.

Remarks on this clonotype: Only one base separates this from a far larger clonotype, so it likely reflects a read error. This chain uses TRBV3-1 with TRBJ2-1; 8 nucleotides match TRBD2. Germline V gene lookup returns CDR1 LGHDT and CDR2 YNNKEL (reference sequence). Trimming cost V 6 bases and J 2 bases; bases outside gene matches: 9. The CDR3 totals 16 residues. This chain's CDR3 is CASSLSAGGPYNEQFF. CDR3 DNA: TGTGCCAGCAGTTTGTCCGCGGGGGGACCCTACAATGAGCAGTTCTTC.

This clonotype was detected many times. The gene calls are TRBV11-2 and TRBJ1-4, with TRBD1 identical over 9 bases. The CDR3 covers 16 residues. Germline V gives CDR1 SGHAT, CDR2 FQNNGV. Trimming cost V 8 bases and J 8 bases; bases outside gene matches: 15. The CDR3 reads CASRNTGGVDEEKLFF. In DNA, the CDR3 is TGTGCCAGCCGAAATACAGGGGGCGTTGATGAAGAAAAACTGTTTTTT.

This clonotype was observed a few times. This chain uses TRBV5-1 with TRBJ2-3; D tentatively reads TRBD1 or TRBD2 (5 bases each). The CDR3 has 14 amino acids. V lost 4 bases, J lost 1 base, and 10 bases lay in between. Germline V gene lookup returns CDR1 SGHRS and CDR2 YFSETQ. The CDR3 is CASSPRDGTDTQYF. In DNA form, the CDR3 reads TGCGCCAGCAGCCCCAGGGACGGCACAGATACGCAGTATTTT.

This clonotype was seen repeatedly, ten times or more. V and J are TRBV4-1 and TRBJ2-2, with D unresolved. The CDR3 covers 14 residues. Germline CDR1 is MGHRA and CDR2 is YSYEKL. The V and J ends lost 1 base and 4 bases respectively, with 7 bases between them. CDR3 protein: CASSQGHFTGELFF. The CDR3 DNA reads as TGCGCCAGCAGCCAAGGGCATTTCACCGGGGAGCTGTTTTTT.

CDR3 bases: TGTGCCAGCACCTCGGGACCTTACAATGAGCAGTTCTTC. Its translation is CASTSGPYNEQFF. V is TRBV5-5 and J is TRBJ2-1, with D tentatively TRBD1 or TRBD2 (5 bases each). The CDR3 contains 13 residues. The germline V and J ends were trimmed by 6 bases and 4 bases, with 11 bases remaining between them. Germline V gene data show CDR1 as SGHKS and CDR2 as YYEKEE (reference sequence). The full variable domain, rest sourced from reference TRBV5-5 and TRBJ2-1, is DAGVTQSPTHLIKTRGQQVTLRCSPISGHKSVSWYQQVLGQGPQFIFQYYEKEERGRGNFPDRFSARQFPNYSSELNVNALLLGDSALYLCASTSGPYNEQFFGPGTRLTVL.

This clonotype showed up many times. This chain connects TRBV7-8 to TRBJ2-2, with 11 nucleotides matching TRBD1. Germline V gene data show CDR1 as SGHVS and CDR2 as FQNEAQ. CDR3 length equals 16 residues. V lost 5 bases, J lost 6 bases, and 8 bases stayed unmatched. DNA for the CDR3: TGTGCCAGCAGCCACCGGGACAGGGGGTTAGCCGGGGAGCTGTTTTTT. Translating it yields CASSHRDRGLAGELFF.

This clonotype showed up many times. V gene TRBV29-1 combines with J gene TRBJ1-1, with TRBD1 matching 7 bases. V was pared by 7 bases and J by 6 bases, with 11 bases of the junction left unmatched. The CDR3 spans 13 residues. Germline-derived CDR1 and CDR2 are SQVTM and ANQGSEA. The CDR3 nucleotides read TGCAGCGCCCATCGTACAGGGGACCCTGAAGCTTTCTTT. This encodes CSAHRTGDPEAFF.

A word on this clonotype: This likely came from a read error, as a far larger clone is one base away. This chain links TRBV6-8 with TRBJ1-5; D remains ambiguous. CDR3 size: 14 residues. The V end was cut by 5 bases, the J end by 2 bases, with 10 bases between. Germline CDR1 and CDR2: MNHGY and SAAAGT. The DNA for the CDR3 is TGTGCCAGCAGTGTTGTCAGTGGCAATCAGCCCCAGCATTTT. Translating gives CASSVVSGNQPQHF.

This clonotype was picked up many times. The rearrangement joins TRBV11-2 to TRBJ2-3; D is undetermined. CDR1 and CDR2 from the germline V gene are SGHAT and FQNNGV. Trimming cost V 1 base and J 0 bases, with 11 bases left between them. The CDR3 covers 16 residues. CDR3 protein: CASSLGWAVSTDTQYF. The CDR3 bases are TGTGCCAGCAGCTTAGGTTGGGCCGTGAGCACAGATACGCAGTATTTT.

Many counts were recorded for this clonotype. The rearrangement links TRBV27 to TRBJ1-5; TRBD1 aligns across 7 bases. J gave up 7 bases and V 5 bases, and 8 bases lay outside the gene matches. Germline V gene sequence: CDR1 MNHEY, CDR2 SMNVEV (reference sequence). This CDR3 contains 14 residues. The CDR3 coding sequence is TGTGCCAGCAGTCATGACAGGGTCGACCAGCCCCAGCATTTT. Protein: CASSHDRVDQPQHF.

In its sample, this clonotype was seen many times. This chain uses TRBV12-3 or TRBV12-4 with TRBJ2-1; TRBD2 agrees at 9 bases. The junction had 9 bases not matched to a gene; V was cut back by 1 base and J by 8 bases. The CDR3 spans 16 residues. CDR3 sequence reads: CASSLGLAGGHDEQFF. CDR3 bases: TGTGCCAGCAGTTTAGGACTGGCGGGGGGGCACGATGAGCAGTTCTTC.